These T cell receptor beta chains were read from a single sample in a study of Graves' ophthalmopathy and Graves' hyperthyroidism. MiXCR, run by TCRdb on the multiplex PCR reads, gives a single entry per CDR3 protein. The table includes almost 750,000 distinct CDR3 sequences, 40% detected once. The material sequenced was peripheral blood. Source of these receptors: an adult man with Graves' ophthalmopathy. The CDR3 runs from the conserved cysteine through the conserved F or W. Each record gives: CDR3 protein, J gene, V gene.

CASSQDLGRSNSPLHF TRBJ1-6 TRBV4-3
CASSSRGEATNEKLFF TRBJ1-4 TRBV7-2
CSAGTGGMDQPQHF TRBJ1-5 TRBV29-1
CASSRDGEAREKLFF TRBJ1-4 TRBV7-2
CASSLTNRGRIYKQYF TRBJ2-7 TRBV11-2
CASSGTSGAWEKLFF TRBJ1-4 TRBV2
CASSAGRGGYNEAFF TRBJ1-1 TRBV9
CASSHTNRAETQYF TRBJ2-5 TRBV5-8
CASSFGTGSDQPQHF TRBJ1-5 TRBV24-1
CASTQGSGANVLTF TRBJ2-6 TRBV7-8
CASSPHSGTEINTIYF TRBJ1-3 TRBV9
CASTDAYTEAFF TRBJ1-1 TRBV5-1
CASSSGQGRHSPLHF TRBJ1-6 TRBV19
CASRVDMNTEAFF TRBJ1-1 TRBV12-3/TRBV12-4
CASSQGRVNTGELFF TRBJ2-2 TRBV25-1
CASSFPGGGNGYTF TRBJ1-2 TRBV2
CASSFSGGGQDPQYF TRBJ2-5 TRBV7-9
CASSYEPPRNEQYF TRBJ2-7 TRBV7-9
CSVRGQGSTGELFF TRBJ2-2 TRBV29-1
CASKKGRTGGSNQPQHF TRBJ1-5 TRBV19
CASSSTFFNYEQYF TRBJ2-7 TRBV7-2
CASSLPGQGLGQPQHF TRBJ1-5 TRBV7-2
CASSSSGGEQFF . TRBV7-9
CSVVSTVYGYTF TRBJ1-2 TRBV29-1
CASSFPLYYGYTF TRBJ1-2 TRBV12-3/TRBV12-4
CASSPVGQGRALHF TRBJ1-6 TRBV2
CAGRTGGNQPQHF TRBJ1-5 TRBV24-1
CASSYVSGGFGTEAFF TRBJ1-1 TRBV10-3
CASSQEQGRVYGYTF TRBJ1-2 TRBV7-9
CASMGRSSYEQYF TRBJ2-7 TRBV2
CASSFGQGGVVDSPLHF TRBJ1-6 TRBV25-1
CASILTAGANVLTF TRBJ2-6 TRBV2
CASSLGGDRGEAFF TRBJ1-1 TRBV7-9
CASSRGTGVTDTQYF TRBJ2-3 TRBV7-9
CASSQGTSGRSEQYF TRBJ2-7 TRBV11-2
CASSGQGGNTEAFF TRBJ1-1 TRBV7-9
CASSQDYRSYEQYF TRBJ2-7 TRBV4-3
CASSARADRGPYEQYF TRBJ2-7 TRBV2
CASSETNRGYTF TRBJ1-2 TRBV19
CATSRGGGGAGGSETQYF TRBJ2-5 TRBV15
CASAIRDNTEEAFF TRBJ1-1 TRBV2
CSAIEGYSNQPQHF TRBJ1-5 TRBV20-1
CASSFGPGSFDYSPLHF TRBJ1-6 TRBV11-2
CSARDVRPKQETQYF TRBJ2-5 TRBV20-1
CASSSPVQETQYF TRBJ2-5 TRBV7-2
CSARVGQVGGTQHF TRBJ1-5 TRBV20-1
CASSEAGMDTEAFF TRBJ1-1 TRBV2
CASSLIAGVEKLFF TRBJ1-4 TRBV7-9
CASSLVWTHQETQYF TRBJ2-5 TRBV7-8
CSAPSGATLGDTQYF TRBJ2-3 TRBV20-1
CSVEWLAGVASEQYF TRBJ2-7 TRBV29-1
CATSRESGGAGYGYTF TRBJ1-2 TRBV15
CASSIRDSSSGANVLTF TRBJ2-6 TRBV19
CASSLSSGLYGYTF TRBJ1-2 TRBV11-2